This TCR beta chain was sequenced during a study of T cell responses to AZD1222 COVID-19 vaccine. Study observations and caveats: Baseline seropositivity characterized only six AZD1222 recipients. Nearly half of spike-specific TCRs reportedly target unmutated variant regions.

In regard to this clone: What it recognizes is unknown.

Clones were read by immunoSEQ multiplex PCR, and TCRdb kept only the in-frame ones, dropping some. The data show about 220,000 clones, with more than 85% seen just once and 1% held by the top ten. Per the germline V gene, CDR1 is MNHEY and CDR2 is SVGAGI. This CDR3 contains 14 residues. Between the trimmed V and J ends, which lost 0 bases and 6 bases, there was a span of 9 bases. This sequence joins TRBV6-5 and TRBJ1-5, with no clear D. Material: peripheral blood, obtained on day 0 of MenACWY control vaccination. The sequence was obtained from an adult in good health. The CDR3 bases are TGTGCCAGCAGTTACTCGCTAAGCGTTCAGCCCCAGCATTTT. Translating it yields CASSYSLSVQPQHF.